Listed below are T cell receptor beta chains from one sample, sequenced in a study of blood T cell repertoires in COVID-19. The method was immunoSEQ multiplex PCR; TCRdb's version includes in-frame clones alone and lacks a portion of them. This repertoire shows 300,000 to 450,000 clones, more than 75% found once; its top ten account for about 1.2%. What was sequenced was peripheral blood. Receptor source: a human donor with acute or convalescent COVID-19. The donor label of this sample is uncertain. Each CDR3 is given with its conserved first and last residue. The D gene is left open where the match is weak. Clone size appears in some rows only: once, few, many, or a class for an expanded clone.

>-|-|TRBV4-1|TRBJ2-1
CASSPSSDNYNEQFF
TGCGCCAGCAGCCCTTCTAGCGATAACTACAATGAGCAGTTCTTC
>-|-|TRBV5-1|TRBJ1-1
CASSHRVGVAEAFF
TGCGCCAGCAGCCACAGGGTTGGGGTTGCTGAAGCTTTCTTT
>-|few|TRBV7-9|TRBJ2-7
CASSLKGVEQYF
TGTGCCAGCAGCTTGAAGGGGGTAGAGCAGTACTTC
>TRBD2|-|TRBV6-5|TRBJ2-1
CASSKLAGGPNEQFF
TGTGCCAGCAGCAAACTAGCGGGAGGGCCCAATGAGCAGTTCTTC
>TRBD1|-|TRBV5-6|TRBJ1-6
CASSPDRGNSPLHF
TGTGCCAGCAGCCCTGACAGGGGTAATTCACCCCTCCACTTT
>-|-|TRBV29-1|TRBJ1-1
CSVTWRGGNTEAFF
TGCAGCGTTACCTGGAGAGGGGGGAACACTGAAGCTTTCTTT
>TRBD1|few|TRBV30|TRBJ1-6
CAWRLTGWGSPLHF
TGTGCCTGGAGACTGACAGGGTGGGGTTCACCCCTCCACTTT
>-|-|TRBV5-5|TRBJ2-7
CASSLRDTSSSYEQYF
TGTGCCAGCAGCTTAAGGGACACATCTTCATCCTACGAGCAGTACTTC
>-|-|TRBV15|TRBJ1-2
CATSREGAGLDGYTF
TGTGCCACCAGCAGAGAGGGGGCTGGTTTAGACGGCTACACCTTC
>-|once|TRBV4-2|TRBJ1-2
CASSQGGLRFGYGYTF
TGTGCCAGCAGCCAAGGTGGGTTGAGGTTCGGCTATGGCTACACCTTC
>TRBD2|-|TRBV2|TRBJ2-7
CASGAAGSYEQYF
TGTGCCAGCGGGGCAGCGGGGTCATACGAGCAGTACTTC
>-|-|TRBV28|TRBJ1-2
CASSTPNYGYTF
TGTGCCAGCAGCACACCTAACTATGGCTACACCTTC
>-|-|TRBV10-3|TRBJ2-2
CAISTINTGELFF
TGTGCCATCAGTACAATTAACACCGGGGAGCTGTTTTTT
>-|-|TRBV12-3/TRBV12-4|TRBJ2-5
CASGRRGETQYF
TGTGCCAGCGGTCGAAGGGGAGAGACCCAGTACTTC
>TRBD2|-|TRBV10-3|TRBJ2-7
CATTSVSEQYF
TGTGCCACGACTAGCGTAAGCGAGCAGTACTTC
>TRBD1|-|TRBV4-1|TRBJ1-4
CASSQAEQGPNEKLFF
TGCGCCAGCAGCCAAGCGGAACAGGGGCCAAATGAAAAACTGTTTTTT
>-|-|TRBV18|TRBJ1-3
CASSRDNSGNTIYF
TGTGCCAGCTCCCGGGACAACTCTGGAAACACCATATATTTT
>-|-|TRBV6-2/TRBV6-3|TRBJ2-4
CASSYMGLVKNIQYF
TGTGCCAGCAGTTACATGGGGCTAGTCAAAAACATTCAGTACTTC
>-|-|TRBV30|TRBJ2-5
CAWTSGTSVKETQYF
TGTGCCTGGACCTCGGGGACTTCAGTAAAAGAGACCCAGTACTTC
>-|many|TRBV7-9|TRBJ1-1
CASSLVRGLITEAFF
TGTGCCAGCAGCTTGGTCCGGGGGTTGATAACTGAAGCTTTCTTT